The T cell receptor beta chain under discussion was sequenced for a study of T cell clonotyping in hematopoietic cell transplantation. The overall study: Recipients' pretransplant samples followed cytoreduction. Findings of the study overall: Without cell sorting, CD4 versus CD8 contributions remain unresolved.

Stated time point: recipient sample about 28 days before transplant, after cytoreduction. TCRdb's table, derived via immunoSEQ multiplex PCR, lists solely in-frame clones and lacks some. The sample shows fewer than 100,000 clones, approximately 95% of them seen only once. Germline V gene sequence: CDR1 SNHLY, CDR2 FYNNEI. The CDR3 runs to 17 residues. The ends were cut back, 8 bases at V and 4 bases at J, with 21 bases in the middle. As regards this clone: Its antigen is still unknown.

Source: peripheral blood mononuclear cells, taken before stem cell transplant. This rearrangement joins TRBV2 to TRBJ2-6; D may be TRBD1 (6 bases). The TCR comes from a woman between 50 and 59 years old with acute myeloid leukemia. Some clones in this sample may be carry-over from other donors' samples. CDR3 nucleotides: TGTGCCAGCTACACGAGACAGGTGCCAAGGGGGGCCAACGTCCTGACTTTC. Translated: CASYTRQVPRGANVLTF.